A single sample gave rise to the 23 T cell receptor beta chains below, sequenced in a study of cytomegalovirus exposure and HLA in healthy donors. Method: immunoSEQ multiplex PCR; TCRdb's copy keeps in-frame clones and lacks some. The profile shows fewer than 90,000 clones, roughly 83% of them singletons. Sequencing was performed on PBMCs. These receptors were taken from a woman aged 18-29 years in good health and CMV-seropositive.

This chain uses TRBV5-1 with TRBJ1-4; a possible D gene is TRBD1 (5 bases). The CDR3 totals 10 residues. Germline CDR1 is SGHRS and CDR2 is YFSETQ. The CDR3 reads CHRINEKLFF. The CDR3 nucleotides read TGCCACAGGATTAATGAAAAACTGTTTTTT.

The gene calls are TRBV9 and TRBJ2-5; possibly TRBD1 for D (6 bases). V lost 0 bases and J 6 bases, leaving 12 bases between the germline ends. The CDR3 consists of 14 residues. Looked up from germline, CDR1 is SGDLS and CDR2 is YYNGEE. CDR3 in amino acids: CASSVVLGAKTQYF. CDR3 bases: TGTGCCAGCAGCGTAGTACTGGGGGCGAAGACCCAGTACTTC.

The chain employs TRBV2 and TRBJ2-7; TRBD1 is a possible D gene (6 bases). CDR1 and CDR2 from the germline V gene are SNHLY and FYNNEI. The V and J ends lost 2 bases and 0 bases respectively, with 14 bases between them. The CDR3 spans 16 residues. CDR3 sequence reads: CASSERTARSSYEQYF. As DNA, the CDR3 is TGTGCCAGCAGTGAACGGACAGCGAGGAGCTCCTACGAGCAGTACTTC.

This rearrangement joins TRBV9 to TRBJ1-1, with TRBD1 as a possible D gene (6 bases). V shed 0 bases and J shed 7 bases, with 10 bases lying between them. The CDR3 spans 13 residues. Germline CDR1 and CDR2: SGDLS and YYNGEE. CDR3 in DNA: TGTGCCAGCAGCGTAGCTCAGGGGAATGAAGCTTTCTTT. This codes for CASSVAQGNEAFF.

The gene calls are TRBV19 and TRBJ2-7; D not certain. V dropped 6 bases and J dropped 3 bases, with 18 bases sitting between them. In germline, CDR1 is LNHDA, CDR2 SQIVND (reference sequence). The CDR3 consists of 15 residues. CDR3 sequence: CASSRSRGVLYEQYF. CDR3 sequence (DNA): TGTGCCAGTAGCCGCTCCCGAGGCGTCCTCTACGAGCAGTACTTC.

The chain employs TRBV30 and TRBJ1-5, with 10 bases lining up with TRBD1. The CDR3 is 14 amino acids. Unmatched junction bases numbered 3, after V lost 3 bases and J lost 4 bases. Per the germline V gene, CDR1 is GTSNPN and CDR2 is SVGIG (reference sequence). The CDR3 DNA is TGTGCCTGGAGCCGGGGACAGGGGAATCAGCCCCAGCATTTT. It translates to CAWSRGQGNQPQHF.

This chain links TRBV2 with TRBJ2-3, with 8 bases matching TRBD1. CDR3 length equals 11 residues. The J segment lost 9 bases and the V segment lost 8 bases, leaving 4 bases of the junction unmatched. Germline V lookup: CDR1 SNHLY, CDR2 FYNNEI. Here the CDR3 DNA reads TGTGCCAGCCCGACAGGGGTAACGCAGTATTTT. Translation gives CASPTGVTQYF. Using reference TRBV2 and TRBJ2-3 for the parts outside the CDR3, the full variable domain is EPEVTQTPSHQVTQMGQEVILRCVPISNHLYFYWYRQILGQKVEFLVSFYNNEISEKSEIFDDQFSVERPDGSNFTLKIRSTKLEDSAMYFCASPTGVTQYFGPGTRLTVL.

The chain recombines TRBV7-8 with TRBJ2-1, with a possible D match to TRBD2 (6 bases). Trimming shortened V by 1 base and J by 9 bases, and 22 bases separated the two germline ends. CDR3 size: 17 residues. CDR1 SGHVS and CDR2 FQNEAQ come from the germline V gene. CDR3 DNA: TGTGCCAGCAGCTTAGAGGTTGGGACTCTTAAATGGACTGAGCAGTTCTTC. This encodes CASSLEVGTLKWTEQFF.

This clone was seen repeatedly, ten times or more. V gene TRBV6-5 combines with J gene TRBJ1-5; no clear D. V was pared by 1 base and J by 2 bases, with 3 bases between. Germline V gene data show CDR1 as MNHEY and CDR2 as SVGAGI. The CDR3 runs to 13 residues. CDR3 residues: CASSYWRNQPQHF. The DNA of the CDR3 is TGTGCCAGCAGTTACTGGCGCAATCAGCCCCAGCATTTT.

This chain's CDR3 is CASSLGQGVGQPQHF. The CDR3 DNA reads as TGTGCCAGCAGCTTAGGGCAGGGGGTGGGTCAGCCCCAGCATTTT. This chain links TRBV7-9 with TRBJ1-5; TRBD1 matches at 7 bases. Germline V gene data show CDR1 as SEHNR and CDR2 as FQNEAQ (reference sequence). The V and J ends lost 1 base and 6 bases, in that order; junction bases with no gene match: 6. This CDR3 contains 15 residues. Combining the CDR3 with reference TRBV7-9 and TRBJ1-5 gives the whole variable domain DTGVSQNPRHKITKRGQNVTFRCDPISEHNRLYWYRQTLGQGPEFLTYFQNEAQLEKSRLLSDRFSAERPKGSFSTLEIQRTEQGDSAMYLCASSLGQGVGQPQHFGDGTRLSIL.

The chain uses TRBV5-4 and TRBJ2-5; TRBD2 matches 9 bases. CDR1 and CDR2 from the germline V gene are SGHNT and YYREEE (reference sequence). The V gene end was trimmed by 4 bases and the J gene end by 4 bases; junction bases not matched to a gene: 5. The CDR3 length is 14 residues. Here the CDR3 DNA reads TGTGCCAGCAGCCTCCCGACTAGCGGAGAGACCCAGTACTTC. Its protein is CASSLPTSGETQYF.

V gene TRBV9 combines with J gene TRBJ1-4, with 8 bases that match TRBD1. With 3 bases clipped from V and 8 bases from J, the junction kept 3 bases outside the gene matches. The CDR3 has 13 residues. The germline V gene encodes CDR1 SGDLS and CDR2 YYNGEE. The CDR3 DNA is TGTGCCAGCAGCGATCGGACAGGGGAAAAACTGTTTTTT. Amino acids: CASSDRTGEKLFF.

The chain carries TRBV7-2 and TRBJ1-6; D perhaps matches TRBD1 (6 bases). V lost 7 bases and J lost 5, with 24 bases in between. Germline CDR1 and CDR2: SGHTA and FQGNSA. This CDR3 region has 18 residues. CDR3 DNA: TGTGCCAGCACCCCCACCGACCGGGACATTGACCATAATTCACCCCTCCACTTT. Protein sequence: CASTPTDRDIDHNSPLHF.

This clone was seen more than once but under ten times. The chain recombines TRBV2 with TRBJ1-6; D not resolved. The V gene's germline CDR1 is SNHLY and CDR2 FYNNEI. This CDR3 contains 13 residues. V lost 8 bases, J lost 5 bases, and 10 bases lay in between. The CDR3 DNA sequence: TGTGCCAGCCGAGGAGGGAATAATTCACCCCTCCACTTT. This encodes CASRGGNNSPLHF.

Comment on this clone: The identical CDR3 is also encoded by other nucleotide sequences in the sample. The J gene is TRBJ2-3, the V gene TRBV5-1, with a weak D call TRBD2 (6 bases). The V end was cut by 4 bases, the J end by 6 bases, with 12 bases between. Looked up from germline, CDR1 is SGHRS and CDR2 is YFSETQ. This CDR3 is 13 amino acids long. CDR3 DNA: TGCGCCAGCAGCAGCGCGGGGACCGATACGCAGTATTTT. Its protein is CASSSAGTDTQYF.

This CDR3 reads CASSPRQGHEQYF. CDR3 nucleotide sequence: TGTGCCAGCTCGCCCCGACAGGGCCACGAGCAGTACTTC. The V and J genes are TRBV18 and TRBJ2-7; 7 nucleotides match TRBD1. Germline V gene lookup returns CDR1 KGHSH and CDR2 LQKENI. The CDR3 covers 13 residues. V gave up 6 bases and J gave up 5 bases; unmatched junction bases: 7.

The chain has TRBV19 and TRBJ2-7, with a possible D match to TRBD1 (6 bases). The V end was cut by 4 bases, the J end by 7 bases, with 11 bases between. CDR1 is LNHDA, CDR2 SQIVND, per germline (reference sequence). The CDR3 totals 12 residues. The CDR3 sequence: CASSNRVEEQYF. As DNA, the CDR3 is TGTGCCAGTAGTAACAGGGTAGAAGAGCAGTACTTC.

This chain connects TRBV7-7 to TRBJ2-2; weak D call: TRBD1 (6 bases). The CDR3 spans 15 residues. Germline CDR1 is SSHAT and CDR2 is FNYEAQ (reference sequence). V shed 5 bases and J shed 6 bases, with 16 bases lying between them. The chain's CDR3 is CASSTTGLLSGELFF. In DNA, the CDR3 is TGTGCCAGCAGCACAACAGGGTTGTTATCCGGGGAGCTGTTTTTT.

This chain links TRBV28 with TRBJ1-5; TRBD1 matches 10 bases. The CDR3 runs 15 residues. Germline CDR1 MDHEN, CDR2 SYDVKM. The trim removed 4 bases at V and 4 bases at J, leaving 4 bases unmatched. The CDR3 is CASSWGTGVNQPQHF. For the CDR3, the DNA is TGTGCCAGCAGTTGGGGGACAGGGGTTAATCAGCCCCAGCATTTT.

This rearrangement joins TRBV6-5 to TRBJ1-6; no clear D gene. Germline V gene sequence: CDR1 MNHEY, CDR2 SVGAGI. This CDR3 region has 15 residues. V gave up 5 bases and J gave up 11 bases, with 19 bases separating them. This chain's CDR3 is CASSPPTFGIAPLHF. CDR3 in DNA: TGTGCCAGCAGTCCTCCGACATTTGGAATAGCACCCCTCCACTTT.

This chain links TRBV28 with TRBJ1-1, with D unresolved. V was shortened by 3 bases and J by 4 bases, with 6 bases between the two germline ends. The CDR3 is made up of 12 amino acids. Germline V gives CDR1 MDHEN, CDR2 SYDVKM. The CDR3: CASSLAFTEAFF. In DNA form, the CDR3 reads TGTGCCAGCAGTTTGGCTTTCACTGAAGCTTTCTTT.

The gene calls are TRBV7-9 and TRBJ2-7, with 9 bases identical to TRBD1. CDR1 and CDR2 (germline): SEHNR, FQNEAQ (reference sequence). CDR3 length equals 15 residues. The junction had 7 bases not matched to a gene; V was cut back by 5 bases and J by 2 bases. The CDR3 DNA reads TGTGCCAGCAGCAACTCCGGGACAGGGCCCTACGAGCAGTACTTC. This gives the protein CASSNSGTGPYEQYF.

This chain connects TRBV7-3 to TRBJ1-1; D is perhaps TRBD1 (6 bases). The CDR3 is made up of 18 amino acids. V lost 1 base and J lost 3, with 21 bases in between. Per germline, CDR1 SGHTA and CDR2 FQGTGA. The CDR3: CASSLNLRGQPKDTEAFF. CDR3 DNA: TGTGCCAGCAGCTTAAATTTGCGGGGGCAACCAAAGGACACTGAAGCTTTCTTT.